These 7 T cell receptor beta chains were all obtained from the same sample, sequenced in a study of shared clonotypes between healthy human individuals. This table comes from immunoSEQ multiplex PCR, and its TCRdb copy is limited to in-frame clones, with some not included. The sample carries about 1.1 million clones, approximately 75% recorded once. Sequencing was carried out using memory CD4+ T cells from PBMCs. This sample's subset: CD45RA-negative fraction. The receptors shown here come from a man younger than 35 in good health. Some clones in this sample may be carry-over from other donors' samples.

This clone was picked up a small number of times. This chain joins TRBV2 and TRBJ1-1; TRBD1 agrees at 10 bases. The CDR3 is 14 residues long. The trim removed 7 bases at V and 4 bases at J, leaving 6 bases unmatched. CDR1 is SNHLY and CDR2 is FYNNEI in the germline V gene. The CDR3 region is CASNDRGLGTEAFF. Written as DNA, the CDR3 is TGTGCCAGCAATGACAGGGGGCTAGGCACTGAAGCTTTCTTT.

This clone was picked up one time. The chain links TRBV5-1 to TRBJ2-7; 7 positions agree with TRBD1. The germline gives CDR1 SGHRS, CDR2 YFSETQ. The CDR3 has 15 amino acids. V shed 0 bases, J shed 2 bases, and the junction held 5 bases outside the gene matches. Here the CDR3 reads CASSLGQGLTYEQYF. CDR3 nucleotides: TGCGCCAGCAGCTTGGGACAGGGTTTAACCTACGAGCAGTACTTC.

This clone was observed a handful of times. The chain uses TRBV2 and TRBJ2-1; D tentatively reads TRBD1 or TRBD2 (5 bases each). The CDR3 runs 14 residues. Germline V gives CDR1 SNHLY, CDR2 FYNNEI. Deletions cut 6 bases from V and 15 bases from J, with 24 bases between. The CDR3 loop reads CASREPSGPTALFF. The CDR3 nucleotides are TGTGCCAGCAGGGAACCATCGGGACCAACTGCGCTGTTCTTC. The complete variable domain, with remaining parts taken from reference TRBV2 and TRBJ2-1, reads EPEVTQTPSHQVTQMGQEVILRCVPISNHLYFYWYRQILGQKVEFLVSFYNNEISEKSEIFDDQFSVERPDGSNFTLKIRSTKLEDSAMYFCASREPSGPTALFFGPGTRLTVL.

The rearrangement joins TRBV11-2 to TRBJ2-5; perhaps TRBD2 as D (6 bases). The ends were cut back, 5 bases at V and 4 bases at J, with 17 bases in the middle. The CDR3 is 15 residues long. Germline CDR1 and CDR2: SGHAT and FQNNGV. The CDR3 loop reads CASSPRTVGGETQYF. The CDR3 region has the DNA TGTGCCAGCAGCCCAAGGACGGTGGGAGGAGAGACCCAGTACTTC.

V and J are TRBV28 and TRBJ1-5; 9 nucleotides line up with TRBD1. The germline gives CDR1 MDHEN, CDR2 SYDVKM. After removal of 4 bases from V and 2 bases from J, the junction contained 6 bases not matched to a gene. The CDR3 sequence is 16 residues long. CDR3 DNA sequence: TGTGCCAGCAGTTCGCCGACAGGGGGAGGCAATCAGCCCCAGCATTTT. Translated, it gives CASSSPTGGGNQPQHF.

This clone appeared a few times. The V gene is TRBV6-5, the J gene TRBJ1-2; D is unresolved. This CDR3 is 15 amino acids long. V dropped 0 bases and J dropped 7 bases, with 15 bases sitting between them. Germline V gene data show CDR1 as MNHEY and CDR2 as SVGAGI. CDR3 sequence reads: CASSYSFLGGVGYTF. The DNA for the CDR3 is TGTGCCAGCAGTTACTCGTTCCTCGGTGGGGTTGGCTACACCTTC.

J is TRBJ2-3 and V is TRBV4-1; D could derive from TRBD1 or TRBD2 (5 bases each). The CDR3 extends over 14 amino acids. The germline V gene encodes CDR1 MGHRA and CDR2 YSYEKL. Trimming took 6 bases from V and 2 from J, leaving 12 bases between them. The CDR3, as DNA: TGCGCCAGCAGACTGGGACGGTACACAGATACGCAGTATTTT. Its translation is CASRLGRYTDTQYF.